Sequencing of this T cell receptor (beta chain) was carried out in a study of blood T cell repertoires in COVID-19. Measured with immunoSEQ multiplex PCR; TCRdb has only the in-frame clones, and not every one. In the table there are some 140,000 clones, 78% of which are singletons. This CDR3 is built from 13 residues. The V and J ends lost 3 bases and 1 base respectively, with 9 bases between them. Germline V gene sequence: CDR1 SQVTM, CDR2 ANQGSEA. The source of this sequence is a man older than 75 with acute or convalescent COVID-19. Sample: peripheral blood. The chain is built from TRBV29-1 and TRBJ1-1; a weak D match, TRBD1 (5 bases). CDR3 nucleotide sequence: TGCAGCGTTGAGTGGGGGGGGAACACTGAAGCTTTCTTT. Translating it yields CSVEWGGNTEAFF.